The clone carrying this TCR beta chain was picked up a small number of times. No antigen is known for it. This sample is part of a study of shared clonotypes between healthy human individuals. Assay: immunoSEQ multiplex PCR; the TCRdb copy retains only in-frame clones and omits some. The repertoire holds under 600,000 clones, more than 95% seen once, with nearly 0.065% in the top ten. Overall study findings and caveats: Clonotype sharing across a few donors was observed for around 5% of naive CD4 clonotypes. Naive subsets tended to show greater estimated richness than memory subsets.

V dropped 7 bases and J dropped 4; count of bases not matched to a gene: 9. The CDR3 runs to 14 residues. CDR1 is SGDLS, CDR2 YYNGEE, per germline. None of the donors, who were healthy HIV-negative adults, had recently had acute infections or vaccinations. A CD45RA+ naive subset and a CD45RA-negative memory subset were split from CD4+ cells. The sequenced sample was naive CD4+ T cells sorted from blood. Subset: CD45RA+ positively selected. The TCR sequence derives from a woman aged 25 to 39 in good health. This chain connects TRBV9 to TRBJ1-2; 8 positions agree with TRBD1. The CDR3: CASVSDRAFYGYTF. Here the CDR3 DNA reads TGTGCCAGCGTCTCGGACAGGGCGTTCTATGGCTACACCTTC.